A single sample is the source of the 20 T cell receptor beta chains below, sequenced in a study of PD-1 blockade in classical Hodgkin lymphoma. Only in-frame clones appear in the TCRdb table, and some are missing; sequencing was by immunoSEQ multiplex PCR. The data contain approximately 99,000 clones, more than 80% of them singletons. Relapse after autologous stem cell transplantation occurred in every patient, and brentuximab vedotin exposure varied. The sample in question was peripheral blood mononuclear cells (PBMCs), obtained before the second cycle of nivolumab. Receptors were obtained from a human donor with classical Hodgkin lymphoma.

The genes are TRBV19 and TRBJ1-1; 7 nucleotides match TRBD1. Looked up from germline, CDR1 is LNHDA and CDR2 is SQIVND (reference sequence). Trimming at V came to 3 bases and at J to 1 base, leaving 2 bases not matched to a gene. This CDR3 region has 14 residues. The CDR3 sequence is CASSMTGSNTEAFF. The CDR3 DNA reads as TGTGCCAGTAGTATGACAGGGTCGAACACTGAAGCTTTCTTT.

The chain has TRBV10-3 and TRBJ2-7; TRBD1 might be the D (5 bases). Germline V gene lookup returns CDR1 ENHRY and CDR2 SYGVKD. The CDR3 spans 15 residues. Trimming pared 3 bases from V and 0 bases from J, leaving 12 bases between. The CDR3 region is CAISELDRASYEQYF. The CDR3 coding sequence is TGTGCCATCAGTGAACTCGACAGAGCCTCCTACGAGCAGTACTTC.

V is TRBV6-5 and J is TRBJ1-1; D remains ambiguous. The CDR3 runs 12 residues. Trimming removed 5 bases at V and 8 bases at J, with 12 bases between. The germline V gene has CDR1 MNHEY and CDR2 SVGAGI. The CDR3 sequence is CASSLPGSEAFF. CDR3 bases: TGTGCCAGCAGTCTTCCTGGGTCGGAAGCTTTCTTT.

J is TRBJ2-1 and V is TRBV5-1; TRBD2 matches 10 bases. In germline, CDR1 is SGHRS, CDR2 YFSETQ. The V segment lost 5 bases and the J segment 4 bases; nucleotides outside the gene matches: 6. This CDR3 has 15 amino acids. As DNA, the CDR3 is TGCGCCAGCAGACCCGGACTAGCGGTATACAATGAGCAGTTCTTC. Protein product: CASRPGLAVYNEQFF.

The chain couples TRBV10-3 to TRBJ1-5; D gene uncertain. Between the trimmed V and J ends, which lost 3 bases and 6 bases, there was a span of 6 bases. CDR1 and CDR2 from the germline V gene are ENHRY and SYGVKD. This CDR3 has 12 amino acids. CDR3: CAISEGSQPQHF. CDR3 nucleotides: TGTGCCATCAGTGAAGGTTCTCAGCCCCAGCATTTT.

This chain joins TRBV14 and TRBJ2-5; the D gene is possibly TRBD2 (6 bases). Germline values: CDR1 SGHDN, CDR2 FVKESK. This CDR3 spans 14 amino acids. The ends were cut back, 4 bases at V and 2 bases at J, with 11 bases in the middle. The CDR3 sequence: CASSRLGEQETQYF. In nucleotides, the CDR3 is TGTGCCAGCAGCCGACTAGGCGAACAAGAGACCCAGTACTTC. The complete variable domain, with remaining parts taken from reference TRBV14 and TRBJ2-5, reads EAGVTQFPSHSVIEKGQTVTLRCDPISGHDNLYWYRRVMGKEIKFLLHFVKESKQDESGMPNNRFLAERTGGTYSTLKVQPAELEDSGVYFCASSRLGEQETQYFGPGTRLLVL.

The chain links TRBV7-7 to TRBJ2-5; the D gene is possibly TRBD2 (5 bases). Per germline, CDR1 SSHAT and CDR2 FNYEAQ (reference sequence). CDR3 size: 13 residues. The CDR3 region has the DNA TGTGCGGCCGCCGGAGGCCCACAAGAGACCCAGTACTTC. It codes for CAAAGGPQETQYF.

The genes are TRBV30 and TRBJ1-4; TRBD1 might be the D (6 bases). The CDR3 has 17 amino acids. V gave up 3 bases and J gave up 8 bases, with 25 bases separating them. Germline V gives CDR1 GTSNPN, CDR2 SVGIG (reference sequence). DNA for the CDR3: TGTGCCTGGAGCCGCCCACCCCTTACAGGGCAGGACGAAAAACTGTTTTTT. As protein: CAWSRPPLTGQDEKLFF.

The chain recombines TRBV15 with TRBJ2-3, with 9 positions matching TRBD2. The CDR3 length is 15 residues. Germline assignment: CDR1 LNHNV and CDR2 YYDKDF (reference sequence). V lost 0 bases and J lost 4; bases outside the gene matches: 2. This CDR3 reads CATSRDVAGADTQYF. The CDR3 DNA follows: TGTGCCACCAGCAGAGATGTAGCGGGAGCAGATACGCAGTATTTT.

This rearrangement joins TRBV15 to TRBJ1-4, with 7 bases fitting TRBD1. The CDR3 sequence is 15 residues long. The germline CDR1 and CDR2 sequences are LNHNV and YYDKDF (reference sequence). After removal of 5 bases from V and 4 bases from J, the junction contained 7 bases not matched to a gene. CDR3 bases: TGTGCCACCAGCCCATTAGACAGGGATAATGAAAAACTGTTTTTT. Amino acids: CATSPLDRDNEKLFF.

This clone was seen more than once but under ten times. The gene calls are TRBV11-2 and TRBJ2-1; the match to TRBD2 covers 13 bases. V trimming: 5 bases; J trimming: 6 bases; junction bases outside the gene matches: 4. Germline V gene sequence: CDR1 SGHAT, CDR2 FQNNGV. This CDR3 region has 15 residues. CDR3 in DNA: TGTGCCAGCAGCCACGGACTAGCGGGAGTCAATGAGCAGTTCTTC. Translated: CASSHGLAGVNEQFF. Complete variable domain (other parts from reference TRBV11-2 and TRBJ2-1): EAGVAQSPRYKIIEKRQSVAFWCNPISGHATLYWYQQILGQGPKLLIQFQNNGVVDDSQLPKDRFSAERLKGVDSTLKIQPAKLEDSAVYLCASSHGLAGVNEQFFGPGTRLTVL.

This clone showed up just once. This chain uses TRBV4-3 with TRBJ2-2; unclear D gene. The V end was cut by 2 bases, the J end by 7 bases, with 11 bases between. CDR1 is LGHNA and CDR2 is YSLEER in the germline V gene. The CDR3 contains 14 residues. In DNA, the CDR3 is TGCGCCAGCAGCCAACTGGGCCTTCACGGGGAGCTGTTTTTT. Amino acid sequence: CASSQLGLHGELFF.

The CDR3 here is CASSLIAGPTGELFF. CDR3 DNA sequence: TGTGCCAGCAGCTTGATAGCGGGACCCACCGGGGAGCTGTTTTTT. This chain links TRBV11-2 with TRBJ2-2, with 8 nucleotides matching TRBD2. Germline V gene lookup returns CDR1 SGHAT and CDR2 FQNNGV. The CDR3 extends over 15 amino acids. Unmatched junction bases numbered 4, after V lost 3 bases and J lost 4 bases.

Here the CDR3 reads CASGRGRGYTF. The DNA of the CDR3 is TGTGCCAGCGGGAGGGGGCGAGGCTACACCTTC. The V and J genes are TRBV6-5 and TRBJ1-2; 7 bases map to TRBD1. CDR1 and CDR2 (germline): MNHEY, SVGAGI. The CDR3 sequence is 11 residues long. Trimming removed 8 bases from V and 8 bases from J; junction bases left unmatched: 5.

The V call is TRBV11-2, the J call TRBJ2-6; D tentatively fits TRBD1 or TRBD2 (5 bases each). V lost 5 bases to trimming and J lost 5 bases, with 13 bases between them. This CDR3 region has 15 residues. Germline CDR1 SGHAT, CDR2 FQNNGV. CDR3 loop: CASSRREGWANVLTF. As DNA, the CDR3 is TGTGCCAGCAGCCGACGCGAGGGGTGGGCCAACGTCCTGACTTTC. Full variable domain (remainder filled in from reference TRBV11-2 and TRBJ2-6): EAGVAQSPRYKIIEKRQSVAFWCNPISGHATLYWYQQILGQGPKLLIQFQNNGVVDDSQLPKDRFSAERLKGVDSTLKIQPAKLEDSAVYLCASSRREGWANVLTFGAGSRLTVL.

This sequence joins TRBV28 and TRBJ1-5; unclear D gene. The V gene lost 2 bases and the J gene lost 4 bases, with 9 bases spanning the gap. CDR1 and CDR2 from the germline V gene are MDHEN and SYDVKM. This CDR3 is 14 amino acids long. CDR3 DNA sequence: TGTGCCAGCAGTTTAGACCCCGGAAATCAGCCCCAGCATTTT. Protein product: CASSLDPGNQPQHF.

The chain combines TRBV7-2 with TRBJ2-5; 13 bases are a match to TRBD2. The trim removed 1 base at V and 4 bases at J, leaving 9 bases unmatched. The germline V gene encodes CDR1 SGHTA and CDR2 FQGNSA. This CDR3 contains 18 residues. CDR3 nucleotide sequence: TGTGCCAGCAGCTTAGGGTGGGGACTAGCGGGATCTACAGAGACCCAGTACTTC. As protein: CASSLGWGLAGSTETQYF.

The CDR3 loop reads CASNQGQNTGELFF. In DNA form, the CDR3 reads TGTGCCAGCAACCAGGGGCAAAACACCGGGGAGCTGTTTTTT. The chain couples TRBV6-5 to TRBJ2-2; possibly TRBD1 for D (6 bases). V dropped 7 bases and J dropped 2 bases, with 11 bases sitting between them. The CDR3 is 14 amino acids. Germline V gene sequence: CDR1 MNHEY, CDR2 SVGAGI.

The CDR3 DNA sequence: TGTGCCAGCAGCGTCATCTTCGGCACAGATACGCAGTATTTT. The encoded protein is CASSVIFGTDTQYF. V usage is TRBV5-6 and J usage is TRBJ2-3; no definite D call. Germline CDR1 reads SGHDT; CDR2 reads YYEEEE. V lost 4 bases and J lost 1, with 10 bases in between. The CDR3 length is 14 residues.

This rearrangement joins TRBV7-2 to TRBJ2-2; D assignment may be TRBD1 or TRBD2 (5 bases each). Germline V gives CDR1 SGHTA, CDR2 FQGNSA. V lost 1 base to trimming and J lost 0 bases, with 15 bases between them. This CDR3 region has 18 residues. CDR3 nucleotides: TGTGCCAGCAGCTTAGATCCCTCAGGGACGGCGAACACCGGGGAGCTGTTTTTT. Amino acids: CASSLDPSGTANTGELFF.